This TCR beta chain emerged from a study of Graves' ophthalmopathy and Graves' hyperthyroidism. Donors with ophthalmopathy: moderate-to-severe activity, CAS ≥3, NOSPECS ≥4, duration under 3 months. Exclusion applied to patients with other autoimmune diseases, uncontrolled infections, pregnancy or lactation. The CDR3 is 15 amino acids. V lost 2 bases, J lost 2 bases, and 13 bases lay in between. The germline CDR1 and CDR2 sequences are MNHNS and SASEGT. This clonotype was seen many times. Transcripts of RNA were the source for amplifying TCR beta CDR3 regions. Scientists carried out first-round RT-PCR using HTBI primers and then a second-round multiplex PCR. MiXCR, applied by TCRdb to the multiplex PCR reads, yields one record per CDR3 protein. The data contain fewer than 600,000 distinct CDR3 sequences, 13% to 15% of them seen just once; the ten biggest clones take up roughly 10%.

Sequenced: blood. The sequence was collected from a woman younger than 45 with Graves' ophthalmopathy. The V gene is TRBV6-1, the J gene TRBJ2-7; tentative D call: TRBD1 (5 bases). CDR3 DNA sequence: TGTGCCAGCAGTGAATCCTACAGGCAGCCCTACGAGCAGTACTTC. It codes for CASSESYRQPYEQYF.